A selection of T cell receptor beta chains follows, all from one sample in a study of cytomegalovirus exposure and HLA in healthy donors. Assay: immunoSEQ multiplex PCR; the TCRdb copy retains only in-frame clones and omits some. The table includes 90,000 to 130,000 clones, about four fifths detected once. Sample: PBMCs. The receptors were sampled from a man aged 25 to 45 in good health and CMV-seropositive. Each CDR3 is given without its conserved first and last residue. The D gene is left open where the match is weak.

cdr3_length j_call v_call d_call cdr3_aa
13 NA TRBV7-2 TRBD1 ASSPTGGSSYEQY
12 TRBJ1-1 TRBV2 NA ASSVEGTDTEAF
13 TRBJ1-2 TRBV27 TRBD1 ASSLTTDRGGGYT
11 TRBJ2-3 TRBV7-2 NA ASSLELAATQY
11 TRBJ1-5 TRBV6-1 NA ASTRQDYQPQH
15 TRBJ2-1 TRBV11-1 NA ASSLAVRTMGGNEQF
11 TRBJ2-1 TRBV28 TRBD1 ASSAGGYNEQF
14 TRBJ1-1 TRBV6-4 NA ASSVSLTLPNTEAF
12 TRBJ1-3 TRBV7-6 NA ASSSSVSGNTIY
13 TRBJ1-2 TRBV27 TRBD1 ASSSARQGSYGYT
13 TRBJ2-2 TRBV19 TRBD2 ASSIKLAGAGELF
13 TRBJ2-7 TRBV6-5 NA ASSFAWDGGDEQY
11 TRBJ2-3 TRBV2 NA ASSEVGRITQY
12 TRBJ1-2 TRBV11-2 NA ASSLAPPSEGYT
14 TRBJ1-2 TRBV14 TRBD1 ASSRADRGTSAGYT
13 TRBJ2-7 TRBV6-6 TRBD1 ASSYPGQRGDEQY
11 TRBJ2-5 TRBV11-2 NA ASSPRVRETQY
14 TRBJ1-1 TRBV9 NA ASSARGGQPNTEAF
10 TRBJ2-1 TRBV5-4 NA ASSLGGDEQF
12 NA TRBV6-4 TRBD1 ASSEIAGGYEQY
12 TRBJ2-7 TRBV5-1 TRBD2 ASSLAGREGEQY
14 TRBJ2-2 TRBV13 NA ASSLRGRGAPGELF
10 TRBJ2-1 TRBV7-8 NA ASSLQGNEQF
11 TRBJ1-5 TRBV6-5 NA AISLRPGQPQH
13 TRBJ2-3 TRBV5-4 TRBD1 ASSREGGKGDTQY
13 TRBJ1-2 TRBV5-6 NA ASSLQYSPNYGYT
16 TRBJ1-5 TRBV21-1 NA ASSKLGSVTWSNQPQH
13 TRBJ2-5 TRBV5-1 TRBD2 ASSGLAGDQETQY
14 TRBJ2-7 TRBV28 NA ASSRPESDTTYEQY
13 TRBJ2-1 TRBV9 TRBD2 ASNGRVGGKDEQF
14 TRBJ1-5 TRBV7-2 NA ASSLAPTGTYGPQH
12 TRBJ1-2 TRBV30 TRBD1 AWSGRDRGYGYT
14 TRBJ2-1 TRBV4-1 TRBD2 ASSQDSAGRAGEQF
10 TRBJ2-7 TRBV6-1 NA ASSPVPLEQY
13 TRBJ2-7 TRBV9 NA ASSIGGGQTYEQY
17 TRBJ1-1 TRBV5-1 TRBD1 ASSRESDRVSRGNTEAF
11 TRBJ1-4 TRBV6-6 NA ASSATRGEKLF
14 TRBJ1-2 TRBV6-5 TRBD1 ASSYQSTGGAGGYT
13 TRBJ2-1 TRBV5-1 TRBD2 ASSPTSGSRNEQF
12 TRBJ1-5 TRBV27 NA ASGYAGVNQPQH
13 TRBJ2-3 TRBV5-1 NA ASSSVSTFTDTQY
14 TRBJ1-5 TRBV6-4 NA ASSSQRGPSMGPQH
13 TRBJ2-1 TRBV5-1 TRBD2 ASTPRGSQYNEQF
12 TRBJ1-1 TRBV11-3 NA ASSTWSGATEAF
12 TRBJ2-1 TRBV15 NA ATSYGTSHNEQF
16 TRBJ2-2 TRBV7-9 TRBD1 ASSLRTGTKFRTGELF
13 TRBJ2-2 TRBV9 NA ASSVDNQVTGELF
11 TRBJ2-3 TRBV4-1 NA ASSQELGDTQY
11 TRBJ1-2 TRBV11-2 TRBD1 ASSLGDSYGYT
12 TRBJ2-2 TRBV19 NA ASSIGGRTGELF
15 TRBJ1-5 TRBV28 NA ASSLPGWPNSNQPQH
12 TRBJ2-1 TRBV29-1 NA SVPTSSPGSEQF
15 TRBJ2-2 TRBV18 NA ASSPPEGAPAGGELF